This is a list of T cell receptor beta chains from one sample in a study of blood T cell repertoires in COVID-19. Method: immunoSEQ multiplex PCR; TCRdb's copy keeps in-frame clones and lacks some. The sample shows around 99,000 clones, over 80% of them seen only once. Source material: peripheral blood. The origin of the receptors is a woman aged 55 to 70 with acute or convalescent COVID-19. Each CDR3 is given with its conserved first and last residue. Fields, in order: V gene, J gene, D gene, clone size, CDR3 DNA, CDR3 protein. The D gene is left open where the match is weak. Clone size is shown for a subset of rows, as once, few, many or a class of expanded clone.

TRBV28,TRBJ1-6,TRBD1,once,TGTGCCAGCAGTTTGACAGGGGCCAAACGGGAGAGCTCCTATAATTCACCCCTCCACTTT,CASSLTGAKRESSYNSPLHF
TRBV30,TRBJ1-5,TRBD1,.,TGTGCCTGGAGTGTACGGTTGGGGACAGGAAGCAATCAGCCCCAGCATTTT,CAWSVRLGTGSNQPQHF
TRBV19,TRBJ1-1,.,few,TGTGCCAGTAACCCCACAGGCGCGAACACTGAAGCTTTCTTT,CASNPTGANTEAFF
TRBV4-3,TRBJ2-2,.,.,TGCGCCAGCAGCCAAGAAGCTGGGTCGAGGTCCTCGGGTGGGGAGCTGTTTTTT,CASSQEAGSRSSGGELFF
TRBV18,TRBJ1-1,.,.,TGTGCCAGCTCAGGCCCGGGACATGGGAACACTGAAGCTTTCTTT,CASSGPGHGNTEAFF
TRBV7-2,TRBJ2-7,.,.,TGTGCCAGCAGCTTGGGGGGACAGTCGATCGAGCAGTACTTC,CASSLGGQSIEQYF
TRBV4-1,TRBJ1-6,.,.,TGCGCCAGCAGCCAAGGGAAGGGTAGCGGTAATTCACCCCTCCACTTT,CASSQGKGSGNSPLHF
TRBV6-2/TRBV6-3,TRBJ2-7,TRBD1,.,TGTGCCAGCAGTAAGGGACAGCGGAGGTTCCTCTACGAGCAGTACTTC,CASSKGQRRFLYEQYF
TRBV3-1/TRBV3-2,TRBJ2-7,TRBD1,.,TGTGCCAGCAGGGACAGGGTCGAGCAGTACTTC,CASRDRVEQYF
TRBV7-9,TRBJ1-6,.,.,TGTGCCAGCAGCCCTACAGGGTTCGACTCACCCCTCCACTTT,CASSPTGFDSPLHF
TRBV5-1,TRBJ2-7,TRBD2,once,TGCGCCAGCAGCCCCTGGGCGGGAGAAGGAGAGTACGAGCAGTACTTC,CASSPWAGEGEYEQYF
TRBV30,TRBJ2-7,.,.,TGTGCCTGGACAGATCTCGCCCCCTACGAGCAGTACTTC,CAWTDLAPYEQYF
TRBV6-2/TRBV6-3,TRBJ1-5,.,.,TGTGCCAGCAGTTACTCGAGCGGGGGGCTCGGCAATCAGCCCCAGCATTTT,CASSYSSGGLGNQPQHF
TRBV6-5,TRBJ1-6,TRBD1,.,TGTGCCAGCAGTTACGGGACAGGGGATAATTCACCCCTCCACTTT,CASSYGTGDNSPLHF
TRBV2,TRBJ1-5,TRBD1,.,TGTGCCAGCAATTACAGGGGGCTGGATCAGCCCCAGCATTTT,CASNYRGLDQPQHF
TRBV19,TRBJ1-1,.,few,TGTGCCAGTAGGGATCAGGGCACTGAAGCTTTCTTT,CASRDQGTEAFF
TRBV24-1,TRBJ2-2,TRBD1,.,TGTGCCACCAGTGATTTCGACAGGGCAGGCACCGGGGAGCTGTTTTTT,CATSDFDRAGTGELFF
TRBV11-2,TRBJ1-4,.,.,TGTGCCAGCAGCTTAGCCAGGGCTAGTGAAAAACTGTTTTTT,CASSLARASEKLFF
TRBV7-9,TRBJ2-1,TRBD2,.,TGTGCCAGCAGCGAAACGGGAGGTGGCAATGAGCAGTTCTTC,CASSETGGGNEQFF
TRBV5-4,TRBJ2-1,.,.,TGTGCCAGCAGCCTCCTCGGGGGAAACAATGAGCAGTTCTTC,CASSLLGGNNEQFF
TRBV19,TRBJ1-5,TRBD1,.,TGTGCCAGCCAAAGACAGGGGGCAGGACAGCCCCAGCATTTT,CASQRQGAGQPQHF
TRBV11-2,TRBJ2-7,.,few,TGTGCCAGCAGCAGCCTCCGGGGTACCTACGAGCAGTACTTC,CASSSLRGTYEQYF
TRBV7-2,TRBJ2-2,.,.,TGTGCCAGCAGCTTAAACCGGGCCGGGGAGCTGTTTTTT,CASSLNRAGELFF
TRBV2,TRBJ1-1,TRBD1,.,TGTGCAGATGGACAGGACATGAACACTGAAGCTTTCTTT,CADGQDMNTEAFF
TRBV30,TRBJ2-1,.,.,TGTGCCTGGGCTTGGGGGCAAAACAATGAGCAGTTCTTC,CAWAWGQNNEQFF
TRBV7-3,TRBJ2-2,.,.,TGTGCCAGCAGCACCGCCGGCACCGGGGAGCTGTTTTTT,CASSTAGTGELFF
TRBV5-6,TRBJ2-3,.,.,TGTGCCAGCAGCTACCGTTACAACACAGATACGCAGTATTTT,CASSYRYNTDTQYF